This TCR beta chain was sequenced during a study of blood T cell repertoires in COVID-19. From germline, CDR1 is ENHRY and CDR2 SYGVKD. J was trimmed by 5 bases and V by 11 bases; bases with no gene match: 20. The CDR3 spans 16 residues. The method was immunoSEQ multiplex PCR; TCRdb's version includes in-frame clones alone and lacks a portion of them. The top ten clones hold roughly 61% of a sample with around 24,000 clones, over 80% of them seen once. The sequence was obtained from a woman aged 80 or over with acute or convalescent COVID-19. Specimen: peripheral blood. This chain joins TRBV10-3 and TRBJ1-1; 7 positions agree with TRBD1. The CDR3 sequence is CASGAGPSTGETEAFF. In DNA form, the CDR3 reads TGTGCCTCAGGGGCGGGACCCTCAACAGGGGAGACTGAAGCTTTCTTT.